Listed below are T cell receptor beta chains from one sample, sequenced in a study of T-cell reconstitution after alpha-beta-depleted transplantation in children. TCRdb redid the calling of the PCR reads with MiXCR, one entry per CDR3 protein. Counted here are some 530,000 distinct CDR3 sequences, around an eighth occurring once; the ten biggest clones make up around 5.8%. The sequences come from PBMCs from the stem cell graft donor, collected from the stem cell graft. All receptors come from a human donor who donated a stem cell graft to a child with combined immunodeficiency. CDR3s include the opening cysteine and the closing phenylalanine or tryptophan. A D gene is named only where the DNA matches it firmly. Clone sizes are given selectively: once, few, many, or a class where the clone is expanded.

j_gene	abundance	d_gene	v_gene	CDR3nt	CDR3aa
TRBJ2-3	few	NA	TRBV7-9	TGTGCCAGCAGCTTCCCCACCGACTCGAGCACAGATACGCAGTATTTT	CASSFPTDSSTDTQYF
TRBJ1-2	few	NA	TRBV7-9	TGTGCCAGCAGCTCGGCCGGGACAAGGGTTAACTATGGCTACACCTTC	CASSSAGTRVNYGYTF
TRBJ1-1	NA	NA	TRBV12-3/TRBV12-4	TGTGCCAGCAGGAGCAGGGGCGCGGGAACTGAAGCTTTCTTT	CASRSRGAGTEAFF
TRBJ2-3	NA	TRBD1	TRBV12-3/TRBV12-4	TGTGCCAGCATTCGAAGCCGGGACAGGGGGCGAAGTACGCAGTATTTT	CASIRSRDRGRSTQYF
TRBJ2-7	few	TRBD2	TRBV5-1	TGCGCCAGCAGCTTTCTAGCGGGAGGTGGCGCCGAGCAGTACTTC	CASSFLAGGGAEQYF
TRBJ2-3	many	NA	TRBV29-1	TGCAGCGTTGAAGAACAAAACACAGATACGCAGTATTTT	CSVEEQNTDTQYF
TRBJ2-5	NA	TRBD1	TRBV24-1	TGTGCCACCAGTGACTACAACAGGGGACAAGAGACCCAGTACTTC	CATSDYNRGQETQYF
TRBJ2-1	many	TRBD1	TRBV7-9	TGTGCCAGCAGCCCACAGGGGGCTAGCCCATCCTACAATGAGCAGTTCTTC	CASSPQGASPSYNEQFF
TRBJ2-1	many	NA	TRBV3-1	TGTGCCAGCAGCCCAGTCCGTTGGCAGAGCTCCTACAATGAGCAGTTCTTC	CASSPVRWQSSYNEQFF
TRBJ2-7	few	NA	TRBV18	TGTGCCAGCTCACCACCGCAGAATCCCGAGCAGTACTTC	CASSPPQNPEQYF
TRBJ2-5	few	NA	TRBV5-1	TGCGCCAGCAGCTGGGGACCGGGGGAAGAGACCCAGTACTTC	CASSWGPGEETQYF
TRBJ2-1	many	NA	TRBV12-3/TRBV12-4	TGTGCCAGCACTCTGGCCCCGTTCAATGAGCAGTTCTTC	CASTLAPFNEQFF
TRBJ2-3	many	TRBD2	TRBV29-1	TGCAGCGTTGAGTCTAGCGGAGCAGATACGCAGTATTTT	CSVESSGADTQYF
TRBJ1-1	few	TRBD1	TRBV9	TGTGCCAGCAGCTTACAGGGGGCTTCGGACACTGAAGCTTTCTTT	CASSLQGASDTEAFF
TRBJ1-3	many	NA	TRBV5-5	TGTGCCAGCAGCTTGGCCTGGTGGGGAGGAAACACCATATATTTT	CASSLAWWGGNTIYF
TRBJ2-6	NA	NA	TRBV10-3	TGTGCCATCAGTGGATCCGGGCTCAGCTCTGGGGCCAACGTCCTGACTTTC	CAISGSGLSSGANVLTF
TRBJ2-7	few	TRBD1	TRBV29-1	TGCAGCGGCAGGGACAGGAGCTCCTACGAGCAGTACTTC	CSGRDRSSYEQYF
TRBJ2-7	NA	NA	TRBV20-1	TGCAGTTCCCAACTCGGGCGGCGCTACGAGCAGTACTTC	CSSQLGRRYEQYF
TRBJ1-5	many	NA	TRBV7-9	TGTGCCAGCAGCTCATTAGGCAATCAGCCCCAGCATTTT	CASSSLGNQPQHF
TRBJ2-1	NA	NA	TRBV4-3	TGCGCCAGCAGCCAAGATAGACCGGTCACAGACCCAGACAATGAGCAGTTCTTC	CASSQDRPVTDPDNEQFF
TRBJ2-5	NA	NA	TRBV6-5	TGTGCCAGCAGTTACCCCGGAGCACCCCAGTACTTC	CASSYPGAPQYF
TRBJ2-5	few	NA	TRBV15	TGTGCCACCAGCAGAGATGGGGGGGCACTCGGGGATACCCAGTACTTC	CATSRDGGALGDTQYF
TRBJ2-5	many	TRBD2	TRBV9	TGTGCCAGCAGCGCTCGGGGGGGACTAGCGGATCAAGAGACCCAGTACTTC	CASSARGGLADQETQYF
TRBJ2-1	NA	TRBD2	TRBV18	TGTGCCAGCTCACCACGGTCTAGCGGGAATGAGCAGTTCTTC	CASSPRSSGNEQFF
TRBJ2-7	NA	NA	TRBV7-9	TGTGCCAGCAGCTTAGCCAATCTCCAAAGGTACGAGCAGTACTTC	CASSLANLQRYEQYF
TRBJ2-3	NA	TRBD2	TRBV20-1	TGCAGTGCTCGCCCGGGGATAGCGGGACGAGGAGATACGCAGTATTTT	CSARPGIAGRGDTQYF
TRBJ2-5	NA	NA	TRBV7-9	TGTGCCAGCAGCCTCCGAGGCGGGAATACAGAGACCCAGTACTTC	CASSLRGGNTETQYF
TRBJ1-1	few	NA	TRBV15	TGTGCCACCAGCAGAGAAGGAGCCGGGACGGCGGGGGGATTT	CATSREGAGTAGGF
TRBJ2-3	many	TRBD1	TRBV28	TGTGCCAGCAGTATATTAGTCTTCGGGACAGGCACAGATACGCAGTATTTT	CASSILVFGTGTDTQYF
TRBJ2-7	NA	TRBD2	TRBV4-2	TGTGCCAGCAGCCCGGGACTAGCGGGGTTCGAGCAGTACTTC	CASSPGLAGFEQYF
TRBJ1-1	few	NA	TRBV6-1	TGTGCCAGCTCAGACAGGAGCTACATGAACACTGAAGCTTTCTTT	CASSDRSYMNTEAFF
TRBJ1-2	NA	NA	TRBV12-3/TRBV12-4	TGTGCCAGCAGTTTCTCGGTCGGCCCCGTGGGTGTCACCTTC	CASSFSVGPVGVTF
TRBJ2-5	NA	TRBD2	TRBV6-5	TGTGCCAGCAGTTCGACTAGCGTGATGGAGACCCAGTACTTC	CASSSTSVMETQYF
TRBJ2-1	NA	NA	TRBV3-1	TGTGCCAGCAGCCAATCAACCCGGATGCCGACCTACAATGAGCAGTTCTTC	CASSQSTRMPTYNEQFF
TRBJ2-7	few	NA	TRBV6-1	TGTGCCAGCAGCCGAAGGGACGGTGACTACGAGCAGTACTTC	CASSRRDGDYEQYF
TRBJ1-3	many	NA	TRBV4-3	TGCGCCAGCACAAACAGGTTTAGCTCTGGAAACACCATATATTTT	CASTNRFSSGNTIYF
TRBJ2-1	many	NA	TRBV7-2	TGTGCCAGCAGCCCTAGGTCCTACAATGAGCAGTTCTTC	CASSPRSYNEQFF
TRBJ2-2	many	NA	TRBV7-3	TGTGCCAGCAGCGCCTATAACACCGGGGAGCTGTTTTTT	CASSAYNTGELFF